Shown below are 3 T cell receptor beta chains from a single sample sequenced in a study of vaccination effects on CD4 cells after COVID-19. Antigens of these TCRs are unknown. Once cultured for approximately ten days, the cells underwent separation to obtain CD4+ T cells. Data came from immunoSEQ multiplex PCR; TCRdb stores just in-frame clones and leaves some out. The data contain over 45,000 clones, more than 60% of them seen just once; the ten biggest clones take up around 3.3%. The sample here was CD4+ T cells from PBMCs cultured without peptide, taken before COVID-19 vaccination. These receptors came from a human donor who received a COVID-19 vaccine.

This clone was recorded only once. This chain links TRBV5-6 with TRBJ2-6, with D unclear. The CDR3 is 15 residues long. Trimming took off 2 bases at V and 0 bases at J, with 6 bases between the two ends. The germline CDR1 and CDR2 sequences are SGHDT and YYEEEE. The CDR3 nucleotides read TGTGCCAGCAGCTTCTTACGCTCTGGGGCCAACGTCCTGACTTTC. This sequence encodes CASSFLRSGANVLTF.

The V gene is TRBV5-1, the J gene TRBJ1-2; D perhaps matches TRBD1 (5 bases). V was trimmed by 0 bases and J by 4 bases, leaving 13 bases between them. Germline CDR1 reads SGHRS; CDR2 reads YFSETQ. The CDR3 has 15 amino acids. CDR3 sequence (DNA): TGCGCCAGCAGCTTGGATCGGGGCGGAGTCTATGGCTACACCTTC. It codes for CASSLDRGGVYGYTF.

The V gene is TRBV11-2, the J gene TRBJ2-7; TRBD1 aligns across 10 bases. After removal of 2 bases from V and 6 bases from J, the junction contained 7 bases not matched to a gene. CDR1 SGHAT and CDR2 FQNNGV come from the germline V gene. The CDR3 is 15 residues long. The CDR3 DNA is TGTGCCAGCAGCTTAAAACCGGGACAGGGGAGCGAGCAGTACGTC. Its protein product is CASSLKPGQGSEQYV.